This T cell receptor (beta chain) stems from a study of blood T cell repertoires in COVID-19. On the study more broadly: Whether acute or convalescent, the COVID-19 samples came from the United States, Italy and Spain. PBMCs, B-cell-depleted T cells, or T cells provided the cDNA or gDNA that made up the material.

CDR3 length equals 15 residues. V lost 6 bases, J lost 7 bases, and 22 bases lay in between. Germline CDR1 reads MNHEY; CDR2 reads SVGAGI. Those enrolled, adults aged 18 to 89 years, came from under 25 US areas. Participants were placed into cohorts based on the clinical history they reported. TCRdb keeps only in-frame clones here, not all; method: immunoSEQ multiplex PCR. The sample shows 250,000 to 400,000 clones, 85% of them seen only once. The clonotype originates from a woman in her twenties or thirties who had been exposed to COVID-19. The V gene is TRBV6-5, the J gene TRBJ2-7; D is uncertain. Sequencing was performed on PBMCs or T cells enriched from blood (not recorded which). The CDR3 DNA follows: TGTGCCAGCAGCCAGGCTTCGCTCCCCTCTTGGGAGCAGTACTTC. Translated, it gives CASSQASLPSWEQYF.